What follows is one TCR beta chain and its context. Its specificity is not known. This entry is derived from a study of a mutant IDH1 vaccine in newly diagnosed glioma. About the research overall: Treated patients comprised 62.5% males and around 38% females, mean age about 38 years. Patients' prior therapy spanned radiotherapy, temozolomide, or both; most underwent both. General study findings and limits: Apparently unrelated to pseudoprogression were changes in the top peripheral T cell clonotypes.

The method was immunoSEQ multiplex PCR; TCRdb's version includes in-frame clones alone and lacks a portion of them. The repertoire consists of about 51,000 clones, with about 74% occurring once and the leading ten covering about 1.7%. Germline assignment: CDR1 SNHLY and CDR2 FYNNEI. This CDR3 region has 17 residues. Time point indicated: baseline, week 1 (first vaccination visit). Described treatment: pre-vaccination baseline after standard-of-care therapy. The donor cohort comprised cases of new WHO grade 3 or 4 IDH1-mutant, ATRX-lost astrocytoma. Material: PBMCs, obtained from a glioma patient treated with radiotherapy, temozolomide or both. The receptor comes from a woman between 35 and 50 years old with glioma. The V and J genes are TRBV2 and TRBJ1-6, with 7 bases identical to TRBD1. CDR3 in amino acids: CATRTRDSSSYNSPLHF. The CDR3 bases are TGTGCAACACGGACCAGGGACAGTAGCTCCTATAATTCACCCCTCCACTTT.